This entry features one TCR beta chain sequence. Its antigen is currently unknown. The CDR3 has 14 amino acids. V lost 6 bases, J lost 6 bases, and 6 bases stayed unmatched. The germline V gene has CDR1 MDHEN and CDR2 SYDVKM. These data belong to a study of long-term antiretroviral therapy in people with HIV. Study details: Sampling started about a decade before the 2015 immediate-ART recommendation. Regarding the study as a whole: All blood samples came from the years 2004 to 2017, possibly under older ART regimens. Every time point showed a repertoire led by clones expanded before ART.

The authors ran the immunoSEQ assay, v3.0, at survey level. TCRdb keeps only in-frame clones here, not all; method: immunoSEQ multiplex PCR. The table records 20,000 to 25,000 clones, 81% of them present only once. The J gene is TRBJ2-7, the V gene TRBV28; TRBD1 matches at 12 bases. The source of this sequence is a man aged 35 to 55 with HIV. This material consisted of unsorted PBMCs, taken 0.1 years before starting antiretroviral therapy. The CDR3 protein is CASRAGTGGREQYF. As DNA, the CDR3 is TGTGCCAGCAGGGCCGGGACAGGGGGCCGCGAGCAGTACTTC.